A selection of T cell receptor beta chains follows, all from one sample in a study of blood T cell repertoires in COVID-19. Measured with immunoSEQ multiplex PCR; TCRdb has only the in-frame clones, and not every one. The sample yields about 180,000 clones, approximately 80% seen once. The sample comprised PBMCs or T cells enriched from blood (not recorded which). The source of these receptors is a man in his fifties who had recovered from COVID-19. The CDR3 runs from the conserved cysteine through the conserved F or W. A D gene is named only where the DNA matches it firmly. Rows give clone size only sometimes, using once, few, many, or a class for an expanded clone.

V gene: TRBV2; J gene: TRBJ1-6; CDR3 length: 13; D gene: .; clone size: .; CDR3 protein: CASSGQGNSPLHF; CDR3 DNA: TGTGCCAGCAGTGGCCAGGGGAATTCACCCCTCCACTTT
V gene: TRBV6-5; J gene: TRBJ1-3; CDR3 length: 13; D gene: .; clone size: .; CDR3 protein: CASSYQVGDTIYF; CDR3 DNA: TGTGCCAGCAGTTATCAAGTCGGGGACACCATATATTTT
V gene: TRBV11-3; J gene: TRBJ2-1; CDR3 length: 12; D gene: .; clone size: .; CDR3 protein: CASSFDRNEQFF; CDR3 DNA: TGTGCCAGCAGCTTCGATAGAAATGAGCAGTTCTTC
V gene: TRBV10-3; J gene: TRBJ1-6; CDR3 length: 17; D gene: .; clone size: .; CDR3 protein: CAIRQAQSSSYNSPLHF; CDR3 DNA: TGTGCCATCAGACAGGCCCAATCAAGCTCCTATAATTCACCCCTCCACTTT
V gene: TRBV7-3; J gene: TRBJ1-1; CDR3 length: 13; D gene: .; clone size: .; CDR3 protein: CASSAVGNTEAFF; CDR3 DNA: TGTGCCAGCAGCGCGGTTGGGAACACTGAAGCTTTCTTT
V gene: TRBV6-5; J gene: TRBJ1-4; CDR3 length: 13; D gene: .; clone size: .; CDR3 protein: CASSPGAREKLFF; CDR3 DNA: TGTGCCAGCAGTCCTGGGGCTAGGGAAAAACTGTTTTTT
V gene: TRBV2; J gene: TRBJ1-4; CDR3 length: 14; D gene: .; clone size: many; CDR3 protein: CASSPTVTNEKLFF; CDR3 DNA: TGTGCCAGCAGCCCGACAGTAACTAATGAAAAACTGTTTTTT
V gene: TRBV9; J gene: TRBJ2-5; CDR3 length: 15; D gene: TRBD2; clone size: .; CDR3 protein: CASTGGVDNQETQYF; CDR3 DNA: TGTGCCAGCACCGGGGGGGTGGACAACCAAGAGACCCAGTACTTC
V gene: TRBV9; J gene: TRBJ2-5; CDR3 length: 18; D gene: TRBD2; clone size: .; CDR3 protein: CASSVGTSGGDRQETQYF; CDR3 DNA: TGTGCCAGCAGCGTCGGGACTAGCGGGGGGGATAGACAAGAGACCCAGTACTTC
V gene: TRBV7-9; J gene: TRBJ1-6; CDR3 length: 14; D gene: .; clone size: .; CDR3 protein: CASSFYHSNSPLHF; CDR3 DNA: TGTGCCAGCAGCTTCTACCATTCTAATTCACCCCTCCACTTT
V gene: TRBV7-8; J gene: TRBJ1-1; CDR3 length: 16; D gene: .; clone size: .; CDR3 protein: CASSLAGSGGKTEAFF; CDR3 DNA: TGTGCCAGCAGCTTAGCCGGGTCGGGGGGAAAGACTGAAGCTTTCTTT
V gene: TRBV24-1; J gene: TRBJ2-7; CDR3 length: 14; D gene: TRBD2; clone size: .; CDR3 protein: CATSRAGGDYEQYF; CDR3 DNA: TGTGCCACCAGCAGGGCGGGAGGGGACTACGAGCAGTACTTC
V gene: TRBV12-3/TRBV12-4; J gene: TRBJ1-2; CDR3 length: 13; D gene: .; clone size: .; CDR3 protein: CASSRGLNVGYTF; CDR3 DNA: TGTGCCAGCAGTCGGGGACTGAACGTTGGCTACACCTTC
V gene: TRBV30; J gene: TRBJ2-1; CDR3 length: 16; D gene: TRBD2; clone size: once; CDR3 protein: CAWRNGASGVYNEQFF; CDR3 DNA: TGTGCCTGGAGGAACGGCGCTAGCGGGGTGTACAATGAGCAGTTCTTC
V gene: TRBV7-9; J gene: TRBJ1-2; CDR3 length: 13; D gene: .; clone size: .; CDR3 protein: CASSLEVDSYYTF; CDR3 DNA: TGTGCCAGCAGCTTAGAAGTGGACAGCTACTACACCTTC
V gene: TRBV10-2; J gene: TRBJ1-3; CDR3 length: 14; D gene: TRBD1; clone size: .; CDR3 protein: CASSPLTGENTIYF; CDR3 DNA: TGCGCCAGCAGCCCACTGACAGGGGAGAACACCATATATTTT
V gene: TRBV11-2; J gene: TRBJ2-7; CDR3 length: 13; D gene: .; clone size: .; CDR3 protein: CASSLDRAGEQYF; CDR3 DNA: TGTGCCAGCAGCTTAGACAGGGCAGGCGAGCAGTACTTC
V gene: TRBV12-3/TRBV12-4; J gene: TRBJ2-3; CDR3 length: 13; D gene: .; clone size: .; CDR3 protein: CASSLLPTDTQYF; CDR3 DNA: TGTGCCAGCAGTTTACTACCCACAGATACGCAGTATTTT
V gene: TRBV5-1; J gene: TRBJ2-5; CDR3 length: 11; D gene: .; clone size: few; CDR3 protein: CASSRAGTQYF; CDR3 DNA: TGCGCCAGCAGCCGCGCGGGGACCCAGTACTTC
V gene: TRBV6-5; J gene: TRBJ1-5; CDR3 length: 14; D gene: TRBD1; clone size: .; CDR3 protein: CASSSATGRQPQHF; CDR3 DNA: TGTGCCAGCAGTTCCGCGACAGGGAGACAGCCCCAGCATTTT
V gene: TRBV18; J gene: TRBJ1-1; CDR3 length: 17; D gene: TRBD1; clone size: .; CDR3 protein: CASSPPGTGGAHTEAFF; CDR3 DNA: TGTGCCAGCTCACCGCCCGGGACAGGGGGCGCGCACACTGAAGCTTTCTTT
V gene: TRBV28; J gene: TRBJ2-2; CDR3 length: 17; D gene: TRBD1; clone size: .; CDR3 protein: CASSPGTGAKNTGELFF; CDR3 DNA: TGTGCCAGCAGCCCTGGGACAGGGGCGAAGAACACCGGGGAGCTGTTTTTT
V gene: TRBV2; J gene: TRBJ1-1; CDR3 length: 11; D gene: .; clone size: .; CDR3 protein: CASTVATEAFF; CDR3 DNA: TGTGCCAGCACAGTTGCCACTGAAGCTTTCTTT
V gene: TRBV4-2; J gene: TRBJ1-3; CDR3 length: 15; D gene: .; clone size: .; CDR3 protein: CASSQDRGVGNTIYF; CDR3 DNA: TGTGCCAGCAGCCAAGACAGGGGAGTTGGAAACACCATATATTTT
V gene: TRBV28; J gene: TRBJ1-6; CDR3 length: 16; D gene: .; clone size: .; CDR3 protein: CASSLRGISYNSPLHF; CDR3 DNA: TGTGCCAGCAGTTTAAGAGGGATCTCCTATAATTCACCCCTCCACTTT
V gene: TRBV28; J gene: TRBJ1-1; CDR3 length: 16; D gene: TRBD1; clone size: .; CDR3 protein: CASIPAPGTGNTEAFF; CDR3 DNA: TGTGCCAGCATACCCGCGCCGGGGACAGGGAACACTGAAGCTTTCTTT
V gene: TRBV15; J gene: TRBJ2-4; CDR3 length: 20; D gene: TRBD1; clone size: .; CDR3 protein: CATSRALGQGGAVAKNIQYF; CDR3 DNA: TGTGCCACCAGCAGAGCCCTGGGACAGGGTGGGGCGGTAGCCAAAAACATTCAGTACTTC
V gene: TRBV24-1; J gene: TRBJ1-5; CDR3 length: 14; D gene: .; clone size: .; CDR3 protein: CATRHGSQDQPQHF; CDR3 DNA: TGTGCCACCAGACACGGGAGCCAGGATCAGCCCCAGCATTTT
V gene: TRBV9; J gene: TRBJ2-2; CDR3 length: 15; D gene: .; clone size: .; CDR3 protein: CASSVLQVNTGELFF; CDR3 DNA: TGTGCCAGCAGCGTATTACAGGTGAACACCGGGGAGCTGTTTTTT
V gene: TRBV7-9; J gene: TRBJ1-2; CDR3 length: 15; D gene: TRBD1; clone size: once; CDR3 protein: CASSWTGGANYGYTF; CDR3 DNA: TGTGCCAGCAGCTGGACAGGAGGGGCTAACTATGGCTACACCTTC
V gene: TRBV6-5; J gene: TRBJ1-4; CDR3 length: 16; D gene: .; clone size: .; CDR3 protein: CASSYTLGGLNEKLFF; CDR3 DNA: TGTGCCAGCAGTTACACGCTGGGCGGGCTCAATGAAAAACTGTTTTTT
V gene: TRBV3-1/TRBV3-2; J gene: TRBJ2-3; CDR3 length: 17; D gene: TRBD2; clone size: once; CDR3 protein: CASSHSRLAVHTDTQYF; CDR3 DNA: TGTGCCAGCAGCCACTCCAGACTAGCTGTACACACAGATACGCAGTATTTT
V gene: TRBV4-1; J gene: TRBJ2-1; CDR3 length: 16; D gene: TRBD2; clone size: .; CDR3 protein: CASSQDPSGGAYEQFF; CDR3 DNA: TGCGCCAGCAGCCAAGATCCCAGCGGGGGGGCCTATGAGCAGTTCTTC
V gene: TRBV6-1; J gene: TRBJ1-5; CDR3 length: 13; D gene: .; clone size: .; CDR3 protein: CASSDNSNQPQHF; CDR3 DNA: TGTGCCAGCAGTGACAATAGCAATCAGCCCCAGCATTTT
V gene: TRBV11-1; J gene: TRBJ2-1; CDR3 length: 15; D gene: .; clone size: .; CDR3 protein: CASSAGQSSYNEQFF; CDR3 DNA: TGTGCCAGCAGCGCGGGACAGAGCTCCTACAATGAGCAGTTCTTC
V gene: TRBV10-1; J gene: TRBJ2-7; CDR3 length: 14; D gene: TRBD1; clone size: .; CDR3 protein: CASFDRDRGYEQYF; CDR3 DNA: TGCGCCAGCTTTGATAGGGACAGGGGCTACGAGCAGTACTTC
V gene: TRBV29-1; J gene: TRBJ1-4; CDR3 length: 13; D gene: TRBD1; clone size: .; CDR3 protein: CSAGQGKHEKLFF; CDR3 DNA: TGCAGCGCGGGACAGGGGAAACATGAAAAACTGTTTTTT
V gene: TRBV19; J gene: TRBJ1-1; CDR3 length: 13; D gene: TRBD1; clone size: .; CDR3 protein: CASCRPDRPEAFF; CDR3 DNA: TGTGCCAGTTGCCGCCCGGACAGGCCTGAAGCTTTCTTT